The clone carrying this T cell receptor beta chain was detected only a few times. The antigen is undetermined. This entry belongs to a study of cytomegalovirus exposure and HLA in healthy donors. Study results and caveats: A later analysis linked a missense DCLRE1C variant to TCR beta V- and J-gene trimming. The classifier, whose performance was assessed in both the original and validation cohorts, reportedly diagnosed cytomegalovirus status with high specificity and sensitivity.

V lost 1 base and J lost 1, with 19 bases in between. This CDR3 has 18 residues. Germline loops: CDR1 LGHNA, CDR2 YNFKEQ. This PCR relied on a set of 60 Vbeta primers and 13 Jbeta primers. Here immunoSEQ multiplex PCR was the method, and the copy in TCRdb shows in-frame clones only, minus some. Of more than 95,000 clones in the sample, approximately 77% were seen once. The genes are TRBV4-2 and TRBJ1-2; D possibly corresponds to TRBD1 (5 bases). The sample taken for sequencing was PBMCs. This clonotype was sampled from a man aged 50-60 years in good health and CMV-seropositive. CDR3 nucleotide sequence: TGTGCCAGCAGCCAAGTGTCGGGGGGTGTGCGGGTTAACTATGGCTACACCTTC. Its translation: CASSQVSGGVRVNYGYTF.